This TCR beta chain was retrieved from a study of blood T cell repertoires in COVID-19. Whole-study context: Spain, Italy and the United States supplied samples that represented acute and convalescent COVID-19.

The CDR3 loop spans 18 amino acids. V lost 5 bases to trimming and J lost 4 bases; unmatched junction nucleotides: 17. Germline V gene sequence: CDR1 MNHEY, CDR2 SMNVEV (reference sequence). Membership in each cohort depended on participant-reported clinical history. Profiled with immunoSEQ multiplex PCR; TCRdb holds only in-frame clones, not every one. The sample consists of 150,000 to 250,000 clones, around 87% of them appearing once. This TCR was recovered from a woman under 40 who had recovered from COVID-19. V and J are TRBV27 and TRBJ1-2; 9 bases agree with TRBD1. Sequenced material: PBMCs or T cells enriched from blood (not recorded which). CDR3 DNA sequence: TGTGCCAGCAGTCCTTTTACTGCGACAGGGGGAATTTTCTATGGCTACACCTTC. Translating it yields CASSPFTATGGIFYGYTF.